The 20 T cell receptor beta chains given below trace back to one sample, sequenced in a study of Ad26.COV2.S vaccination and SARS-CoV-2 variants. Profiling relied on immunoSEQ multiplex PCR, and the TCRdb table lists in-frame clones only, not all of them. The sample comprises around 340,000 clones, approximately 86% of which are singletons, and about 11% rests with the top ten. As for treatment: around 19 received Ad26.COV2.S at low or high dose, single or two shots; 5 received placebo; per-sample allocation not given. Samples analyzed were those drawn on day 63 after the first vaccine or placebo injection. The material was peripheral blood, obtained in a trial of Ad26.COV2.S vaccine versus placebo. All receptors come from a person between 18 and 65 years old who received the Ad26.COV2.S COVID-19 vaccine or a placebo.

This chain connects TRBV19 to TRBJ1-5; TRBD1 aligns across 8 bases. CDR1 and CDR2 from the germline V gene are LNHDA and SQIVND (reference sequence). V shed 5 bases and J 6 bases; nucleotides not matched to a gene: 9. The CDR3 spans 15 residues. The CDR3 sequence is CASSVKTTGAQPQHF. CDR3 nucleotide sequence: TGTGCCAGTAGTGTGAAGACGACAGGGGCTCAGCCCCAGCATTTT.

The chain employs TRBV18 and TRBJ1-3; 7 nucleotides line up with TRBD1. This CDR3 spans 17 amino acids. The germline gives CDR1 KGHSH, CDR2 LQKENI. The ends lost 0 bases at V and 0 bases at J; junction bases unmatched: 5. The CDR3 nucleotides read TGTGCCAGCTCACCACCGAAGGGACAGACCTCTGGAAACACCATATATTTT. Translating it yields CASSPPKGQTSGNTIYF.

Points on this clone: The junction shows a germline mismatch at one end, possibly a read error. The V and J genes are TRBV11-2 and TRBJ1-4, with D perhaps matching TRBD1 (5 bases). Germline V lookup: CDR1 SGHAT, CDR2 FQNNGV. This CDR3 is 14 amino acids long. CDR3 coding DNA: TGTGCCAGCAGCCTAGCCCACCAAGGGGCAGGGCCTTTTTTC. Protein: CASSLAHQGAGPFF.

The chain recombines TRBV3-1 (or the pseudogene TRBV3-2) with TRBJ1-5; TRBD1 might be the D (5 bases). The germline V and J ends were trimmed by 0 bases and 7 bases, with 10 bases remaining between them. The CDR3 covers 14 residues. Germline CDR1 is LGHDT and CDR2 is YNNKEL (reference sequence). CDR3 amino acids: CASSQESRGQPQHF. The CDR3 region has the DNA TGTGCCAGCAGCCAAGAATCGAGGGGACAGCCCCAGCATTTT.

V and J are TRBV6-4 and TRBJ1-1, with 8 bases aligning to TRBD1. Germline CDR1 and CDR2: MRHNA and SNTAGT. The J segment lost 3 bases and the V segment lost 3 bases, leaving 6 bases of the junction unmatched. This CDR3 is built from 15 residues. The CDR3 DNA sequence: TGTGCCAGCAGTGATGATACAGGGGGACACACTGAAGCTTTCTTT. Translating it yields CASSDDTGGHTEAFF.

The J gene is TRBJ2-5, the V gene TRBV5-5; D gene unclear. CDR3 length equals 15 residues. Per the germline V gene, CDR1 is SGHKS and CDR2 is YYEKEE (reference sequence). V shed 0 bases and J shed 5 bases, with 14 bases lying between them. The CDR3 nucleotides are TGTGCCAGCAGCTTGGCTCCCGACCTATCGGAGACCCAGTACTTC. Translated: CASSLAPDLSETQYF.

The V gene is TRBV4-1, the J gene TRBJ1-1, with unresolved D. Germline values: CDR1 MGHRA, CDR2 YSYEKL. Trimming removed 1 base from V and 6 bases from J, with 6 bases in between. This CDR3 is built from 12 residues. The CDR3 spells CASSQGMAEAFF. CDR3 coding DNA: TGCGCCAGCAGCCAAGGAATGGCTGAAGCTTTCTTT.

The chain recombines TRBV27 with TRBJ2-3; D gene uncertain. The CDR3 has 14 amino acids. V lost 1 base and J 2 bases, leaving 7 bases between the germline ends. The germline CDR1 and CDR2 sequences are MNHEY and SMNVEV (reference sequence). In nucleotides, the CDR3 is TGTGCCAGCAGTTTATACCAGGCCACAGATACGCAGTATTTT. As protein: CASSLYQATDTQYF.

The CDR3 loop is CASSQEGGASSYEQYF. For the CDR3, the DNA is TGTGCCAGCAGCCAAGAGGGCGGGGCCAGCTCCTACGAGCAGTACTTC. The V and J genes are TRBV4-2 and TRBJ2-7, with D maybe TRBD2 (6 bases). Trimming shortened V by 0 bases and J by 0 bases, and 12 bases separated the two germline ends. CDR3 size: 16 residues. Germline CDR1 LGHNA, CDR2 YNFKEQ.

The CDR3 region is CASSLRGTVTGELFF. Here the CDR3 DNA reads TGCGCCAGCAGCTTAAGGGGAACCGTCACCGGGGAGCTGTTTTTT. The rearrangement joins TRBV5-1 to TRBJ2-2, with D possibly being TRBD1 (5 bases). The CDR3 loop spans 15 amino acids. Germline CDR1 reads SGHRS; CDR2 reads YFSETQ. Trimming removed 2 bases from V and 4 bases from J, with 12 bases in between.

The CDR3 spells CASSLGAHTEAFF. Written as DNA, the CDR3 is TGTGCCAGCAGCCTGGGGGCGCACACTGAAGCTTTCTTT. The chain carries TRBV3-1 (or the pseudogene TRBV3-2) and TRBJ1-1; possible D gene TRBD1, 6 bases. Germline V gives CDR1 LGHDT, CDR2 YNNKEL (reference sequence). The V end was cut by 4 bases, the J end by 3 bases, with 9 bases between. The CDR3 covers 13 residues.

V gene TRBV20-1 combines with J gene TRBJ2-3; TRBD2 matches at 8 bases. V gave up 3 bases and J gave up 4 bases; unmatched junction bases: 3. The CDR3 sequence is 13 residues long. CDR1 and CDR2 (germline): DFQATT, SNEGSKA (reference sequence). This chain's CDR3 is CSASRGGSDTQYF. CDR3 bases: TGCAGTGCTAGTCGGGGGGGATCAGATACGCAGTATTTT.

This chain uses TRBV6-6 with TRBJ1-1, with 7 bases fitting TRBD1. Germline CDR1 and CDR2: MNHNY and SVGAGI (reference sequence). This CDR3 is built from 14 residues. The V segment lost 7 bases and the J segment 7 bases; nucleotides outside the gene matches: 12. Here the CDR3 DNA reads TGTGCCAGCACCATCCGCGAGGGGGCAAGTGAAGCTTTCTTT. This gives the protein CASTIREGASEAFF.

The chain recombines TRBV7-2 with TRBJ1-3, with no clear D. With 1 base removed from V and 0 bases from J, the gap between germline ends came to 10 bases. The CDR3 runs to 16 residues. Germline CDR1 is SGHTA and CDR2 is FQGNSA. CDR3 sequence reads: CASSLVDIGSGNTIYF. For the CDR3, the DNA is TGTGCCAGCAGCTTAGTAGACATCGGCTCTGGAAACACCATATATTTT.

The V gene is TRBV6-5, the J gene TRBJ2-4; 8 bases are a match to TRBD2. From germline, CDR1 is MNHEY and CDR2 SVGAGI. With V trimmed by 8 bases and J by 7 bases, 10 bases remained unmatched. This CDR3 is 14 amino acids long. The CDR3 bases are TGTGCCAGCTTGGAGGTTGCGGGAGGTAACATTCAGTACTTC. This gives the protein CASLEVAGGNIQYF.

The chain employs TRBV10-3 and TRBJ2-7, with D maybe TRBD1 (7 bases). Germline CDR1 is ENHRY and CDR2 is SYGVKD. This CDR3 is 14 amino acids long. V lost 8 bases and J lost 0, with 14 bases in between. The CDR3 region has the DNA TGTGCCATCGGGACCAGGGGGGACTCCTACGAGCAGTACTTC. The encoded protein is CAIGTRGDSYEQYF.

This clone was observed a single time. The chain links TRBV19 to TRBJ2-7; 11 bases align to TRBD1. The junction had 6 bases not matched to a gene; V was cut back by 5 bases and J by 3 bases. Per germline, CDR1 LNHDA and CDR2 SQIVND (reference sequence). The CDR3 consists of 15 residues. The CDR3 region has the DNA TGTGCCAGTAGTCCCGGACAGGGGGCCATCTACGAGCAGTACTTC. Translating gives CASSPGQGAIYEQYF. The full variable domain, in which reference TRBV19 and TRBJ2-7 provide the parts outside the CDR3, is DGGITQSPKYLFRKEGQNVTLSCEQNLNHDAMYWYRQDPGQGLRLIYYSQIVNDFQKGDIAEGYSVSREKKESFPLTVTSAQKNPTAFYLCASSPGQGAIYEQYFGPGTRLTVT.

The V call is TRBV19, the J call TRBJ2-5; 8 bases agree with TRBD1. The CDR3 has 14 amino acids. With V trimmed by 1 base and J by 5 bases, 3 bases remained unmatched. Germline assignment: CDR1 LNHDA and CDR2 SQIVND (reference sequence). The chain's CDR3 is CASSIGQGAETQYF. CDR3 nucleotide sequence: TGTGCCAGTAGTATAGGGCAGGGGGCGGAGACCCAGTACTTC.

CDR3 bases: TGTGCCAGCAGCTTAGTCCGGGAGACCCAGTACTTC. Encoded protein: CASSLVRETQYF. This sequence joins TRBV7-9 and TRBJ2-5; D unresolved. Germline V gene data show CDR1 as SEHNR and CDR2 as FQNEAQ (reference sequence). The germline V and J ends were trimmed by 1 base and 5 bases, with 5 bases remaining between them. This CDR3 has 12 amino acids. The full variable domain, completed using reference TRBV7-9 and TRBJ2-5, is DTGVSQNPRHKITKRGQNVTFRCDPISEHNRLYWYRQTLGQGPEFLTYFQNEAQLEKSRLLSDRFSAERPKGSFSTLEIQRTEQGDSAMYLCASSLVRETQYFGPGTRLLVL.

J is TRBJ2-7 and V is TRBV7-8, with D maybe TRBD2 (6 bases). The CDR3 sequence is 15 residues long. Germline assignment: CDR1 SGHVS and CDR2 FQNEAQ. The V end was cut by 7 bases, the J end by 2 bases, with 18 bases between. CDR3 DNA sequence: TGTGCCAGCACCGGGAGAAGGGTAGGAGCCTACGAGCAGTACTTC. It codes for CASTGRRVGAYEQYF.